The source of this T cell receptor (beta chain) is a study of blood T cell repertoires in COVID-19. For recovered donors of Cohort 3, there were two negative PCRs, clearance, or symptom resolution. Clones were sequenced by immunoSEQ multiplex PCR, and TCRdb holds only the in-frame ones, with some missing. The data contain about 310,000 clones, about 88% of them singletons. Per germline, CDR1 LNHDA and CDR2 SQIVND (reference sequence). The V gene lost 6 bases and the J gene lost 0 bases, with 14 bases spanning the gap. This CDR3 spans 15 amino acids. The receptor was derived from a middle-aged woman who had recovered from COVID-19. The sequenced sample consisted of PBMCs or T cells enriched from blood (not recorded which). The chain recombines TRBV19 with TRBJ1-2, with D possibly TRBD1 on 6 matching bases. CDR3 in amino acids: CASSYGTLANYGYTF. The CDR3 nucleotides are TGTGCCAGTAGCTATGGGACATTAGCTAACTATGGCTACACCTTC.